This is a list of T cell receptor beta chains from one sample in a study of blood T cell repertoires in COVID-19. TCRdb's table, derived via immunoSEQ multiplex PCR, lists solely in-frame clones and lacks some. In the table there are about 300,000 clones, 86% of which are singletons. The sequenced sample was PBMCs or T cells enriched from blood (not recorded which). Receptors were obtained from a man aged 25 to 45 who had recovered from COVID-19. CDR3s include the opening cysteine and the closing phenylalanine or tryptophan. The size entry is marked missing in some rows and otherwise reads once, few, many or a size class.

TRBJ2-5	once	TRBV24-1	CATSWTGGQDQETQYF
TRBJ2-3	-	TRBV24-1	CATSSPGQKFTDTQYF
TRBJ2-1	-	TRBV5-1	CASSLAVRGDEQFF
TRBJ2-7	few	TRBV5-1	CASSPPSAGIYEQYF
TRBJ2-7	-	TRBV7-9	CASSAGQGWEQYF
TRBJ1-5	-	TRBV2	CASRSRGSLDQPQHF
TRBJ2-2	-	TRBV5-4	CASSLVDSGITGELFF
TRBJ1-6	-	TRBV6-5	CASSYSFRKNSPLHF
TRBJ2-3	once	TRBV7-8	CASSWGLGPYTDTQYF
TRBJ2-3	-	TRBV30	CAWRESQLAHTQYF
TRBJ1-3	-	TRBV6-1	CASSVDRGHSLTSRNTIYF
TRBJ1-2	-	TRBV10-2	CASSRDRGDGYTF
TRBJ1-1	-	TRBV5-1	CASSNRDRSGQGEAFF
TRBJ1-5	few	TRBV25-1	CASSGAGYQPQHF
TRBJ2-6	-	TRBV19	CASSLGGAGANVLTF
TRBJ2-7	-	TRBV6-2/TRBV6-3	CASSYSSGRLDEQYF
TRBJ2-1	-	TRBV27	CASTHQGYNEQFF
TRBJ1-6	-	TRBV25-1	CASTFRDNSPLHF
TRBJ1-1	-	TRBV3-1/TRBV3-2	CASSQGQSTEAFF
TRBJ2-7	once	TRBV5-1	CASSLGSGQGGDEQYF
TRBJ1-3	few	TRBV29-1	CSAGQGLLSGNTIYF
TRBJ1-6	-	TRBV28	CASRTRQEYNSPLHF
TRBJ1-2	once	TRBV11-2	CASTRGGQGSYGYTF
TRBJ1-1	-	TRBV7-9	CASRPGGTNTEAFF
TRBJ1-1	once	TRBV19	CASSHSDRVNTEAFF
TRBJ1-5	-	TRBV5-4	CASSLTGSNQPQHF
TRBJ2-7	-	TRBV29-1	CSAGTSEFKYF
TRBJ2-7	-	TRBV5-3	CARSFSGNEQYF
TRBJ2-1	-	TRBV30	CAWSSGTISYNEQFF
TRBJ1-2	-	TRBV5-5	CASSSRQGVAYGYTF
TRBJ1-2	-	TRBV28	CASSSGQRYYGYTF
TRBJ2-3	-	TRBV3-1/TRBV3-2	CASSQDWGRGDTQYF
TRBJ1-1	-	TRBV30	CAWSVLQGAGAFF
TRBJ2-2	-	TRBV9	CASSVGLRGIRTTGELFF
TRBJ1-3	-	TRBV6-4	CASSATGGLTGNTIYF
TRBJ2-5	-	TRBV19	CASTSLTGEGQETQYF
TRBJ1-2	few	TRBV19	CASGENYGYTF
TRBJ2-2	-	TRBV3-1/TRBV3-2	CASSQAYLRSAGELFF
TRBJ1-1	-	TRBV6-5	CASSFSRANGEAFF
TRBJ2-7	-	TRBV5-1	CASSPSGQIYYEQYF
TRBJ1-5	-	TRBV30	CAWSVGSNQPQHF
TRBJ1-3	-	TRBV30	CAWSTDGGNTIYF
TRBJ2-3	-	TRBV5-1	CASSGEGDRTDTQYF
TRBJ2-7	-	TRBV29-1	CSALSHEQYF
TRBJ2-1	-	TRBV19	CASSIEKGLAQDEQFF
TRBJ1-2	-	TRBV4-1	CASSPPLPRGNGYTF